Described below is a single TCR beta chain sequence and its context. Germline lookup yields CDR1 LGHNA and CDR2 YSLEER. The length of the CDR3 is 14 residues. V lost 0 bases, J lost 7 bases, and 10 bases lay in between. These data originate in a study of control samples from healthy donors and cancer patients. Data came from immunoSEQ multiplex PCR; TCRdb stores just in-frame clones and leaves some out. The profile covers 150,000 to 200,000 clones, with about 94% appearing a single time and around 9.3% taken by the ten largest. This TCR was sampled from a woman in her thirties or forties in good health. The sequenced material came from blood. The V and J genes are TRBV4-3 and TRBJ1-5, with D unresolved. DNA for the CDR3: TGCGCCAGCAGCCAAGATGGGGAGGGACAGCCCCAGCATTTT. Residues: CASSQDGEGQPQHF.